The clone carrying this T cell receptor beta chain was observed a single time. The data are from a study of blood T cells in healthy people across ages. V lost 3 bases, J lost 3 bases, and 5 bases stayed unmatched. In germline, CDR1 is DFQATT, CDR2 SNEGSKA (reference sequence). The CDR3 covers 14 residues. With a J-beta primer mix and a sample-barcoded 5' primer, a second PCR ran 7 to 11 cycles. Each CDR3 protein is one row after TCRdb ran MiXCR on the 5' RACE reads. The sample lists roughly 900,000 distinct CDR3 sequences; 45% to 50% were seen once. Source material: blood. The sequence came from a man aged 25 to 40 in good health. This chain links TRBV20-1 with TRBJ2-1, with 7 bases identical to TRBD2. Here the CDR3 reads CSASGGGGYNEQFF. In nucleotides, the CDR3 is TGCAGTGCTAGTGGGGGGGGAGGCTACAATGAGCAGTTCTTC.